This is a list of T cell receptor beta chains from one sample in a study of cytomegalovirus exposure and HLA in healthy donors. Repertoires were generated with immunoSEQ multiplex PCR, while TCRdb's copy carries only in-frame clones and drops some. The table shows about 160,000 clones, with 70% to 90% occurring only once. The source material was PBMCs. These receptors came from a young woman in good health and CMV-seronegative. CDR3s include the opening cysteine and the closing phenylalanine or tryptophan. A D gene is named only where the DNA matches it firmly. Only some rows state a clone size, as once, few, many or a class for expanded clones.

V gene	clone size	J gene	D gene	CDR3 DNA	CDR3 protein
TRBV6-1	.	TRBJ1-2	TRBD1	TGTGCCAGCAATACAGGGGCGATAAACTATGGCTACACCTTC	CASNTGAINYGYTF
TRBV29-1	.	TRBJ1-1	.	TGCAGCGTTGATAGGACACCTAACACTGAAGCTTTCTTT	CSVDRTPNTEAFF
TRBV6-5	.	TRBJ1-3	TRBD1	TGTGCCAGCAGTTACGGTCCCAGGGGGGAAAACACCATATATTTT	CASSYGPRGENTIYF
TRBV28	.	TRBJ1-4	.	TGTGCCAGCAGTTTACCCTCCCTTGGAGATGAAAAACTGTTTTTT	CASSLPSLGDEKLFF
TRBV7-9	few	TRBJ1-1	.	TGTGCCAGCATCAGGGACACTGAAGCTTTCTTT	CASIRDTEAFF
TRBV19	.	TRBJ2-2	.	TGTGCCAGTAGTATTACGAACACCGGGGAGCTGTTTTTT	CASSITNTGELFF
TRBV29-1	.	TRBJ1-1	.	TGCAGCGTTGAAGGCGAAATGCGGGGGGACACTGAAGCTTTCTTT	CSVEGEMRGDTEAFF
TRBV4-1	.	TRBJ1-5	.	TGCGCCAGCAGCCGTTACGGTTTGAATCAGCCCCAGCATTTT	CASSRYGLNQPQHF
TRBV21-1	once	TRBJ1-1	.	TGTGCCAGCAGCAAAGACACACAGAACACTGAAGCTTTCTTT	CASSKDTQNTEAFF
TRBV27	.	TRBJ1-5	TRBD1	TGTGCCAGCAGTATGGACAGGGGATATCAGCCCCAGCATTTT	CASSMDRGYQPQHF
TRBV6-1	once	TRBJ2-5	.	TGTGCCAGCGGCGGCAGGGCTTTTGAGACCCAGTACTTC	CASGGRAFETQYF
TRBV21-1	.	TRBJ1-1	.	TGTGCCAGCAGGGAAATTATGCGTTGGGGGGGGGCTGGGGGAGGCACTGAAGCTTTCTTT	CASREIMRWGGAGGGTEAFF
TRBV29-1	.	TRBJ2-7	TRBD1	TGCAGCGTTGAAGTACCGGACAGGCTCTACGAGCAGTACTTC	CSVEVPDRLYEQYF
TRBV10-2	.	TRBJ1-2	.	TGCGCCAGCAGTGATCGAGGTCTGGGCTATGGCTACACCTTC	CASSDRGLGYGYTF
TRBV30	.	TRBJ2-5	TRBD2	TGTGCCTGGAGTTATCTAGCGGAAGAGACCCAGTACTTC	CAWSYLAEETQYF
TRBV7-6	.	TRBJ1-2	TRBD1	TGTGCCAGCAGCTCTTACGGAGGGGACAGCGGACCATTTACTAACTATGGCTACACCTTC	CASSSYGGDSGPFTNYGYTF
TRBV11-2	.	TRBJ1-1	.	TGTGCCAGCAGCTCTTTCCGTGACTTTCAACGGGACACTGAAGCTTTCTTT	CASSSFRDFQRDTEAFF
TRBV28	.	TRBJ2-7	TRBD2	TGTGCCAGCAGTTTATACCTAGCGGGCCACTACGAGCAGTACTTC	CASSLYLAGHYEQYF
TRBV28	few	TRBJ2-7	.	TGTGCCAGCAGCGCCCAGGAGGGAGGAAACGAGCAGTACTTC	CASSAQEGGNEQYF
TRBV6-5	.	TRBJ2-3	TRBD2	TGTGCCAGCAGTTATCTAGCGGGGGGGGGAGATACGCAGTATTTT	CASSYLAGGGDTQYF
TRBV9	.	TRBJ1-1	.	TGTGCCAGCAGTTGGGAGCCGGACCGTGAAGCTTTCTTT	CASSWEPDREAFF
TRBV6-5	.	TRBJ2-7	TRBD1	TGTGCCAGCAGTTACTCGGGACAGTTCTCAAACGAGCAGTACTTC	CASSYSGQFSNEQYF
TRBV4-1	.	TRBJ1-2	.	TGCGCCAGCAGCCTGATAAAAGAGGGGGGGAACTACACCTTC	CASSLIKEGGNYTF
TRBV6-4	.	TRBJ2-3	.	TGTGCCAGCAGTGATCAGGGAGGACTATATGATACGCAGTATTTT	CASSDQGGLYDTQYF
TRBV5-1	.	TRBJ2-1	.	TGCGCCAGCAGCGTCCGGGGGAACTCCTACAATGAGCAGTTCTTC	CASSVRGNSYNEQFF
TRBV12-5	.	TRBJ1-1	.	TGTGCTAGTGGTTTGGTCGTTGGAGGGCCGAACACTGAAGCTTTCTTT	CASGLVVGGPNTEAFF
TRBV7-2	.	TRBJ2-1	.	TGTGCCAGCAGCTTAGTCAGCGAAAATGAGCAGTTCTTC	CASSLVSENEQFF
TRBV19	.	TRBJ2-1	.	TGTGCCAGTAGTGATTACAGCTCCTACAATGAGCAGTTCTTC	CASSDYSSYNEQFF
TRBV5-4	.	TRBJ2-2	.	TGTGCCAGCAGCTCGCTAGGCACCGGGGAGCTGTTTTTT	CASSSLGTGELFF
TRBV27	.	TRBJ1-2	TRBD1	TGTGCCAGCAGTCCGGACAGGTTAACCCCTTTCAATGGCTACACCTTC	CASSPDRLTPFNGYTF
TRBV27	.	TRBJ2-5	TRBD1	TGTGCCAGCAGTCGTGGGACAGGGGGAGAGACCCAGTACTTC	CASSRGTGGETQYF
TRBV6-1	.	TRBJ2-2	TRBD2	TGTGCCAGCACCCCTCGGCGGGGGTCCGGGGAGCTGTTTTTT	CASTPRRGSGELFF
TRBV5-4	.	TRBJ2-2	.	TGTGCCAGCAAATATCCCACCGGGGAGCTGTTTTTT	CASKYPTGELFF
TRBV28	.	TRBJ2-3	.	TGTGCCAGCAGTTTTGCGCGGACTAGCACAGATACGCAGTATTTT	CASSFARTSTDTQYF
TRBV28	.	TRBJ2-5	TRBD2	TGTGCCAGCAGCTTGCCAGGACTAGCGGATCAAGAGACCCAGTACTTC	CASSLPGLADQETQYF
TRBV6-5	.	TRBJ1-1	.	TGTGCCAGCAGCCTCGACAGAGTTTACACTGAAGCTTTCTTT	CASSLDRVYTEAFF
TRBV27	.	TRBJ1-5	TRBD1	TGTGCCAGCAGACCCGGGACAGGGTCAAGACAGCCCCAGCATTTT	CASRPGTGSRQPQHF
TRBV9	.	TRBJ2-5	TRBD2	TGTGCCAGCAGCGTCGGACTAGCGGGAGGGCCCGGAGAGACCCAGTACTTC	CASSVGLAGGPGETQYF
TRBV7-9	.	TRBJ2-7	.	TGTGCCAGCAGCACTATGGGGGGGCCCTACGAGCAGTACTTC	CASSTMGGPYEQYF
TRBV19	.	TRBJ2-3	TRBD2	TGTGCCAGTAGTATTGATAGCGGGAGCTGGGGTTCAGATACGCAGTATTTT	CASSIDSGSWGSDTQYF
TRBV27	.	TRBJ1-5	.	TGTGCCAGCAGTTTAGCAGGGTTACTTCAGCCCCAGCATTTT	CASSLAGLLQPQHF
TRBV28	.	TRBJ2-6	.	TGTGCCAGCGGTCAAACAGGGACCGGGGCCAACGTCCTGACTTTC	CASGQTGTGANVLTF
TRBV2	.	TRBJ2-5	TRBD1	TGTGCCAGCAGCTCCCGACAGGGGGGAGAGACCCAGTACTTC	CASSSRQGGETQYF
TRBV7-9	.	TRBJ2-7	.	TGTGCCAGCAGCTTAGTGGGAGGAACCTACGAGCAGTACTTC	CASSLVGGTYEQYF